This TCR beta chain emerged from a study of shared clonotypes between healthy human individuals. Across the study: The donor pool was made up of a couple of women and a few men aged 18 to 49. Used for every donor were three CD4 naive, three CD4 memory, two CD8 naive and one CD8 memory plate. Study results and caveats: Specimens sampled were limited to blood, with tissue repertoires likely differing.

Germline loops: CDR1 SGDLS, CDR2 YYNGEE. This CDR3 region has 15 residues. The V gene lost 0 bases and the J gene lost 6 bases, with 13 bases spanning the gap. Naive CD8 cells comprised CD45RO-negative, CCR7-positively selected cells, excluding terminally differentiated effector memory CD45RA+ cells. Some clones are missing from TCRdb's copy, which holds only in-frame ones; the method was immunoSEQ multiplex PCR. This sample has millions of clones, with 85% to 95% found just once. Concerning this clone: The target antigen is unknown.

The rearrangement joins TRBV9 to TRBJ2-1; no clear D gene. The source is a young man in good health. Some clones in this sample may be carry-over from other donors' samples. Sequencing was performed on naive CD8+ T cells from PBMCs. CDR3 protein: CASSVALAPGNEQFF. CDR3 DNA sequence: TGTGCCAGCAGCGTAGCTCTGGCTCCGGGCAATGAGCAGTTCTTC.